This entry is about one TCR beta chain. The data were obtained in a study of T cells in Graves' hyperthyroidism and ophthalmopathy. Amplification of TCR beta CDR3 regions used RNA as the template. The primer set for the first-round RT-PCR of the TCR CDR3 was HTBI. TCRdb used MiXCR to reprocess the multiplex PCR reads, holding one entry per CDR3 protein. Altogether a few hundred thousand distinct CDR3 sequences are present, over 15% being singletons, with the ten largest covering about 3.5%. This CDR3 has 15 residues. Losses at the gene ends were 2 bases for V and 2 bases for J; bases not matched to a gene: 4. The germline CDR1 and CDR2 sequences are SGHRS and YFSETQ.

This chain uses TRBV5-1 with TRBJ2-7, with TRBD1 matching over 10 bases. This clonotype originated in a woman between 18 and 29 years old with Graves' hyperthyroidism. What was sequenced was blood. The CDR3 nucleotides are TGCGCCAGCAGCTTATCTGGGACAGGGGCCTACGAGCAGTACTTC. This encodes CASSLSGTGAYEQYF.